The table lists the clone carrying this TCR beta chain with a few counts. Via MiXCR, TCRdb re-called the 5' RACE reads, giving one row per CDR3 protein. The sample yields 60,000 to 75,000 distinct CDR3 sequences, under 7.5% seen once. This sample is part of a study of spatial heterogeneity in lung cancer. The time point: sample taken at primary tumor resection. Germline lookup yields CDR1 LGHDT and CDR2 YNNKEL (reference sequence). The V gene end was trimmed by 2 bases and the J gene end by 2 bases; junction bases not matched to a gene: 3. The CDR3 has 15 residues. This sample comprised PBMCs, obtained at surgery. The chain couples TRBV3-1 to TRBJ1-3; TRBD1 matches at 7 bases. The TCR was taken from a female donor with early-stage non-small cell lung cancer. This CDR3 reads CASSQPGTAGNTIYF. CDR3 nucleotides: TGTGCCAGCAGCCAACCAGGGACAGCTGGAAACACCATATATTTT.